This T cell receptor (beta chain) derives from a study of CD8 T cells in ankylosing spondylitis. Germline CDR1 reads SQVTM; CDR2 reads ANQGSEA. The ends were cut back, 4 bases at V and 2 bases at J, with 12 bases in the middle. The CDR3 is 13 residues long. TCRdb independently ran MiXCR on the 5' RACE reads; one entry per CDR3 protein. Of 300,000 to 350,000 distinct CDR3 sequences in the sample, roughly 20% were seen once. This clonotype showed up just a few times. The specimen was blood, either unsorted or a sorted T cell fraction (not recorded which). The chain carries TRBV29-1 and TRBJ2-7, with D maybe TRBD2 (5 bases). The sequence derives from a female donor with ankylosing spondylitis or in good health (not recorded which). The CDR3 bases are TGCAGCGTTGGGTCACTAGTCCCCTACGAGCAGTACTTC. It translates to CSVGSLVPYEQYF.